This T cell receptor (beta chain) is from a study of shared clonotypes between healthy human individuals. Study context: With ages of 18 to 49, the donors were two women and a few men. Notes on the study in general: With a few donors compared, approximately 5.5% of naive CD4 clonotypes were shared. Large depth notwithstanding, sorted-subset sequencing proved incomplete by rarefaction.

The CDR3 is 15 residues long. Trimming left V 4 bases short and J 1 base short, with 14 bases between. Per the germline V gene, CDR1 is LGHNA and CDR2 is YNFKEQ. The study separated CD4+ cells into CD45RA+ naive and CD45RA-negative memory subsets. Using immunoSEQ multiplex PCR, the repertoire was profiled, and TCRdb retains in-frame clones only, with some absent. The table records hundreds of thousands of clones, roughly 70% of them present only once. As regards this clone: What it binds is not known.

The rearrangement links TRBV4-2 to TRBJ2-7, with D possibly TRBD2 on 6 matching bases. The source is a woman aged 25-40 years in good health. Sequences were obtained from memory CD4+ T cells sorted from blood. Subset: CD45RA-negative fraction. The CDR3 spells CASSPAALASYEQYF. CDR3 in DNA: TGTGCCAGCAGCCCCGCCGCACTAGCTTCCTACGAGCAGTACTTC.